This T cell receptor (beta chain) derives from a study of blood T cell repertoires in COVID-19. Study details: Both acute and convalescent COVID-19 samples were obtained from the United States, Italy and Spain. T cells, B-cell-depleted T cells, or PBMCs provided the cDNA or gDNA that served as material.

In the original processing: Nucleated cell counts were estimated from reference gene primer amplification. The assay was immunoSEQ multiplex PCR, and TCRdb's table has in-frame clones only and misses some. For V, J and clone size, that table is used; D and trimming come from the DNA. The sample lists 120,000 to 150,000 clones; approximately 83% were seen once. Seattle patient enrollment occurred during active infection, with longitudinal follow-up thereafter. V shed 6 bases, J shed 5 bases, and the junction held 19 bases outside the gene matches. There are 17 residues in the CDR3. The V gene's germline CDR1 is MDHEN and CDR2 SYDVKM.

The sequenced sample consisted of peripheral blood. The genes are TRBV28 and TRBJ2-7, with 7 bases that match TRBD1. The receptor was derived from a woman aged 60-70 years with COVID-19, enrolled during active disease. CDR3 sequence reads: CASRERSDRDKKNEQYF. The CDR3 DNA sequence: TGTGCCAGCAGGGAAAGGTCTGACAGGGATAAGAAGAACGAGCAGTACTTC.